Presented here are 4 T cell receptor beta chains from one specimen sequenced in a study of radiotherapy plus CTLA-4 blockade in lung cancer. Sequencing was performed with immunoSEQ multiplex PCR; in TCRdb, only in-frame clones are kept and a portion is missing. The sample comprises about 93,000 clones, around 88% of which are singletons, and approximately 4.9% rests with the top ten. The specimen comprised peripheral blood, sampled from a patient treated with radiotherapy plus ipilimumab. The receptors were sampled from a human donor with non-small cell lung cancer that progressed on radiotherapy plus ipilimumab.

The chain recombines TRBV19 with TRBJ2-7, with a weak D call TRBD2 (6 bases). Germline loops: CDR1 LNHDA, CDR2 SQIVND (reference sequence). V was pared by 10 bases and J by 10 bases, with 20 bases between. The CDR3 is 12 residues long. The CDR3 region has the DNA TGTGCCACCAAGGGACTGGGAGTGGGTCAGTACTTC. It translates to CATKGLGVGQYF.

This clone was detected once. This chain connects TRBV6-1 to TRBJ1-2; possibly TRBD1 for D (6 bases). The V and J ends lost 1 base and 4 bases respectively, with 7 bases between them. The germline gives CDR1 MNHNS, CDR2 SASEGT. This CDR3 has 13 residues. This CDR3 reads CASSEGDTYGYTF. CDR3 coding DNA: TGTGCCAGCAGTGAAGGGGACACCTATGGCTACACCTTC.

The J gene is TRBJ2-7, the V gene TRBV10-2; tentative D call: TRBD1 (5 bases). With 2 bases removed from V and 3 bases from J, the gap between germline ends came to 17 bases. Looked up from germline, CDR1 is WSHSY and CDR2 is SAAADI. CDR3 size: 16 residues. CDR3 bases: TGCGCCAGCAGTGAGACAGCGTCAGGGCCCCGCTACGAGCAGTACTTC. Its translation: CASSETASGPRYEQYF.

The chain carries TRBV7-9 and TRBJ2-2; possible D gene TRBD1, 5 bases. The V gene's germline CDR1 is SEHNR and CDR2 FQNEAQ (reference sequence). CDR3 length: 15 residues. The germline V and J ends were trimmed by 5 bases and 6 bases, with 16 bases remaining between them. The CDR3 region is CASSPDTPTAGELFF. CDR3 nucleotide sequence: TGTGCCAGCAGCCCGGACACCCCGACGGCCGGGGAGCTGTTTTTT.